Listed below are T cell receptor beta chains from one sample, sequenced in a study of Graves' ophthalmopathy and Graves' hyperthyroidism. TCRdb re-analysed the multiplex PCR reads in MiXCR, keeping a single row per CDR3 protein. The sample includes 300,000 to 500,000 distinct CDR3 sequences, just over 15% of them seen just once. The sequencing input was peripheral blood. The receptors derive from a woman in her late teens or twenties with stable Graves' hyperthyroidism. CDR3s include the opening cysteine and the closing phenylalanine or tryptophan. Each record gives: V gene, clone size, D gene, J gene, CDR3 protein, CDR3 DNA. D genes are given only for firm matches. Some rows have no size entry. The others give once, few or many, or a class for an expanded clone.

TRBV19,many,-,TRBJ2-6,CASSIRGVRGSGANVLTF,TGTGCCAGTAGTATCAGGGGCGTAAGAGGGTCTGGGGCCAACGTCCTGACTTTC
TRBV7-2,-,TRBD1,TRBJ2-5,CASSLTGGKETQYF,TGTGCCAGCAGCCTTACAGGGGGCAAAGAGACCCAGTACTTC
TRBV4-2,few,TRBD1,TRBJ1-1,CASSQVGTGANTEAFF,TGTGCCAGCAGCCAAGTAGGGACAGGGGCGAACACTGAAGCTTTCTTT
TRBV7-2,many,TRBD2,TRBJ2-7,CASSLAVLAGARLPYEQYF,TGTGCCAGCAGCTTAGCGGTACTAGCGGGGGCCCGACTCCCCTACGAGCAGTACTTC
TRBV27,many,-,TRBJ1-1,CASSSSQGTTEAFF,TGTGCCAGCAGTTCATCACAGGGAACCACTGAAGCTTTCTTT
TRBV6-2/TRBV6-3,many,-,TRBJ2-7,CASSWGVEQYF,TGTGCCAGCAGTTGGGGGGTCGAGCAGTACTTC
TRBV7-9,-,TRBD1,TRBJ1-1,CASSADTGVAAFF,TGTGCCAGCAGCGCCGATACAGGGGTGGCCGCTTTCTTT
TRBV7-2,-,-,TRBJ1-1,CASSLAPGGTEACF,TGTGCCAGCAGCTTAGCCCCCGGGGGCACTGAAGCTTGCTTT
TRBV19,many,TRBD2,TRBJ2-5,CATSREGVTQYF,TGTGCCACCTCCCGGGAGGGGGTGACCCAGTACTTC
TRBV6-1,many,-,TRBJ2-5,CASSELGRSETQYF,TGTGCCAGCAGTGAACTAGGGAGGTCGGAGACCCAGTACTTC
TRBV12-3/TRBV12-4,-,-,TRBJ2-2,CASSFGLKSGELFF,TGTGCCAGCAGTTTTGGTCTCAAATCCGGGGAGCTGTTTTTT
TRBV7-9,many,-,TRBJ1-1,CASVTPRGTFF,TGTGCCAGCGTAACTCCTCGTGGAACTTTCTTT
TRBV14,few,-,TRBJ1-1,CASSQWRILDTEAFF,TGTGCCAGCAGCCAGTGGAGGATCTTGGACACTGAAGCTTTCTTT
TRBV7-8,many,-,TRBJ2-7,CASSLNPDTYEQYF,TGTGCCAGCAGCTTAAACCCAGATACCTACGAGCAGTACTTC
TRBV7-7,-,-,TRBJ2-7,CASSSWGGGVFIYEQYF,TGTGCTAGCAGCTCTTGGGGAGGGGGCGTATTTATCTACGAGCAGTACTTC
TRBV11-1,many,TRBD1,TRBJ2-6,CASSSRAGTGGSGANVLTF,TGTGCCAGCAGCTCCCGCGCAGGGACAGGGGGCTCTGGGGCCAACGTCCTGACTTTC
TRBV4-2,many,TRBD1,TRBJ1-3,CASSQSGTGSFGNTIYF,TGTGCCAGCAGCCAGTCCGGGACAGGGTCTTTTGGAAACACCATATATTTT
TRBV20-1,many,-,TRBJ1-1,CSAPVRGAFF,TGCAGTGCCCCCGTTAGGGGAGCTTTCTTT
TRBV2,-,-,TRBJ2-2,CASRETTGPTGELFF,TGTGCCAGCAGGGAAACTACAGGACCCACCGGGGAGCTGTTTTTT
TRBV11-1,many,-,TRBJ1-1,CASSLGSWVNGSRNTEAFF,TGTGCCAGCAGCTTAGGTTCGTGGGTTAACGGGAGTCGGAACACTGAAGCTTTCTTT
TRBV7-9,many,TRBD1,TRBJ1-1,CASSWGQGRNPEAFF,TGTGCCAGCAGCTGGGGACAGGGGCGCAACCCTGAAGCTTTCTTT
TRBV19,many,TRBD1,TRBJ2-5,CASMVTGEETQYF,TGTGCCAGTATGGTGACAGGGGAAGAGACCCAGTACTTC
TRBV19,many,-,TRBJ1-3,CASTWGDTIYF,TGTGCCAGTACTTGGGGGGACACCATATATTTT
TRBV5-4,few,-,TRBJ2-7,CASSLEGPKDYEQYF,TGTGCCAGCAGCTTGGAGGGACCGAAAGACTACGAGCAGTACTTC
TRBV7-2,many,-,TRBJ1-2,CASSLGRSLFGGYTF,TGTGCCAGCAGCTTAGGGCGATCTCTTTTTGGGGGCTACACCTTC
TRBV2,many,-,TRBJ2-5,CASTSGRETQYF,TGTGCCAGCACCTCCGGAAGAGAGACCCAGTACTTC
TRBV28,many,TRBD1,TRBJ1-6,CASSLTGGGSPLHF,TGTGCCAGCAGTTTGACAGGGGGGGGATCACCCCTCCACTTT
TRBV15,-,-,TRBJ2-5,CATSSLEVLETQYF,TGTGCCACCAGCAGCTTAGAAGTGTTGGAGACCCAGTACTTC
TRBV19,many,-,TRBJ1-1,CASSNERNTEAFF,TGTGCCAGTAGCAACGAAAGGAACACTGAAGCTTTCTTT
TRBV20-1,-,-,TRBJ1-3,CSARNRDSGNTIYF,TGCAGTGCTAGAAACAGGGACTCTGGAAACACCATATATTTT
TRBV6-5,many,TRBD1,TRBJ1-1,CASSYDRDGPEAFF,TGTGCCAGCAGTTACGACAGGGACGGCCCTGAAGCTTTCTTT
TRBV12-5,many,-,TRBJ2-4,CASGLGRLVAKNIQYF,TGTGCTAGTGGTTTAGGGCGGCTCGTAGCCAAAAACATTCAGTACTTC
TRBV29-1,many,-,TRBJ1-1,CSVDGQNTEAFF,TGCAGCGTTGACGGCCAGAACACTGAAGCTTTCTTT
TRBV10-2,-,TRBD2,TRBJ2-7,CASIGLADSYEQYF,TGCGCCAGCATTGGACTAGCGGATTCCTACGAGCAGTACTTC
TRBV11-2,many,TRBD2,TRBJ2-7,CASSLEFRPSGSYEQYF,TGTGCCAGCAGCTTAGAGTTTCGGCCTAGCGGGTCCTACGAGCAGTACTTC
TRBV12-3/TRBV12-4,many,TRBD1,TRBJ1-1,CASSSRQGRGEKAFF,TGTGCCAGCAGTTCCCGACAGGGGAGGGGAGAAAAAGCTTTCTTT
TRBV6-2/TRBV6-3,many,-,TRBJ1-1,CASSFGAYTEAFF,TGTGCCAGCAGTTTCGGGGCTTACACTGAAGCTTTCTTT
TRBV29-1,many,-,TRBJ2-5,CSALTDQKETQYF,TGCAGCGCCCTGACAGATCAAAAAGAGACCCAGTACTTC
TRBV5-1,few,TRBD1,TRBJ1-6,CASSPNGWGQGNNSPLHF,TGCGCCAGCAGCCCAAACGGTTGGGGACAGGGAAATAATTCACCCCTCCACTTT
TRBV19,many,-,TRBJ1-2,CASNPDTGRPNYGYTF,TGTGCCAGTAATCCCGACACGGGACGGCCTAACTATGGCTACACCTTC
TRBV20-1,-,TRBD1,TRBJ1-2,CSASGRGQGYTF,TGCAGTGCTTCAGGGAGGGGGCAGGGCTACACCTTC
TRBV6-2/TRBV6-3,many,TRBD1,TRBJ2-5,CASSYSGTGDQETQYF,TGTGCCAGCAGTTACAGTGGGACAGGGGACCAAGAGACCCAGTACTTC
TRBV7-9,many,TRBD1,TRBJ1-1,CASSLAGDSEAFF,TGTGCCAGCAGCTTAGCAGGGGACAGTGAAGCTTTCTTT
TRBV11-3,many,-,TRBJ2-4,CASSLDGGMNIQYF,TGTGCCAGCAGCTTAGATGGAGGAATGAACATTCAGTACTTC
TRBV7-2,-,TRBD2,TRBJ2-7,CASSARLAGFYEQYF,TGTGCCAGCAGCGCAAGACTAGCGGGGTTCTACGAGCAGTACTTC
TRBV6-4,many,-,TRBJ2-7,CASTRAPGPTRIYEQYF,TGTGCCAGCACTCGAGCCCCGGGACCGACGAGGATCTACGAGCAGTACTTC
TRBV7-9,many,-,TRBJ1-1,CASSPPMANTEAFF,TGTGCCAGCAGCCCCCCGATGGCCAACACTGAAGCTTTCTTT
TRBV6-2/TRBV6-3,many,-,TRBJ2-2,CASSYSTLHSAYANTGELFF,TGTGCCAGCAGTTACTCGACACTCCACTCGGCATATGCGAACACCGGGGAGCTGTTTTTT
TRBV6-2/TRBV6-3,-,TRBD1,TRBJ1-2,CASRRDRAIYGYTF,TGTGCCAGCAGAAGGGACAGGGCAATCTATGGCTACACCTTC
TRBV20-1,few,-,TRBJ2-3,CSAARDTSTDTQYF,TGCAGTGCGGCCCGGGACACGAGCACAGATACGCAGTATTTT